One and the same sample provided the 9 T cell receptor beta chains below, sequenced in a study of blood T cell repertoires in COVID-19. Assay used: immunoSEQ multiplex PCR; TCRdb lists only in-frame clones, some missing. The data show roughly 250,000 clones, approximately 80% seen once. The sequenced sample consisted of peripheral blood. The receptor source for this set is an elderly woman with acute or convalescent COVID-19.

This clone turned up a few times. The rearrangement uses TRBV19 and TRBJ1-2; no reliable D call. Germline V gene data show CDR1 as LNHDA and CDR2 as SQIVND (reference sequence). CDR3 length equals 16 residues. V lost 4 bases and J lost 2, with 17 bases in between. CDR3: CASSTVVGTLNYGYTF. The DNA of the CDR3 is TGTGCCAGTAGTACCGTTGTTGGCACCCTCAACTATGGCTACACCTTC.

The V and J genes are TRBV19 and TRBJ1-4; no definite D call. The germline V gene has CDR1 LNHDA and CDR2 SQIVND (reference sequence). Trimming removed 1 base at V and 6 bases at J, with 9 bases between. The CDR3 length is 14 residues. The CDR3 DNA reads TGTGCCAGTAGTATAGGGGGAGGATATGAAAAACTGTTTTTT. Residues: CASSIGGGYEKLFF. Using reference TRBV19 and TRBJ1-4 for the parts outside the CDR3, the full variable domain is DGGITQSPKYLFRKEGQNVTLSCEQNLNHDAMYWYRQDPGQGLRLIYYSQIVNDFQKGDIAEGYSVSREKKESFPLTVTSAQKNPTAFYLCASSIGGGYEKLFFGSGTQLSVL.

The chain has TRBV9 and TRBJ1-4; D remains ambiguous. V lost 4 bases and J 8 bases, leaving 15 bases between the germline ends. Germline CDR1 is SGDLS and CDR2 is YYNGEE. This CDR3 has 14 amino acids. CDR3 sequence (DNA): TGTGCCAGCAGCACAGAGGGCCGGGCGGAAAAACTGTTTTTT. Its protein product is CASSTEGRAEKLFF.

A single count supports this clone. The chain is built from TRBV14 and TRBJ2-4, with 9 bases matching TRBD2. The V gene end was trimmed by 6 bases and the J gene end by 9 bases; junction bases not matched to a gene: 9. CDR3 length: 14 residues. Germline CDR1 and CDR2: SGHDN and FVKESK. CDR3 loop: CASSRGGGAAIQYF. Here the CDR3 DNA reads TGTGCCAGCAGTAGGGGCGGGGGGGCCGCCATTCAGTACTTC.

The chain couples TRBV9 to TRBJ2-7; maybe TRBD1 (6 bases). In germline, CDR1 is SGDLS, CDR2 YYNGEE. V was trimmed by 6 bases and J by 0 bases, leaving 13 bases between them. The CDR3 has 14 amino acids. CDR3 bases: TGTGCCAGCATCCACAGGGATAACTCCTACGAGCAGTACTTC. This sequence encodes CASIHRDNSYEQYF.

This clone turned up a few times. The V and J genes are TRBV18 and TRBJ1-2; 7 positions match TRBD1. There are 14 residues in the CDR3. In germline, CDR1 is KGHSH, CDR2 LQKENI. V gave up 6 bases and J gave up 1 base; unmatched junction bases: 5. The CDR3 region has the DNA TGTGCCAGCTCCCGCCGGGACAGTAACTATGGCTACACCTTC. Translating it yields CASSRRDSNYGYTF. Combining the CDR3 with reference TRBV18 and TRBJ1-2 gives the whole variable domain NAGVMQNPRHLVRRRGQEARLRCSPMKGHSHVYWYRQLPEEGLKFMVYLQKENIIDESGMPKERFSAEFPKEGPSILRIQQVVRGDSAAYFCASSRRDSNYGYTFGSGTRLTVV.

The J gene is TRBJ2-5, the V gene TRBV5-1, with 11 positions matching TRBD2. With 4 bases clipped from V and 5 bases from J, the junction kept 10 bases outside the gene matches. Germline V lookup: CDR1 SGHRS, CDR2 YFSETQ. The CDR3 consists of 16 residues. The CDR3 nucleotides read TGCGCCAGCAGCCCATGGGGTAGCGGGGGGGCTGAGACCCAGTACTTC. It translates to CASSPWGSGGAETQYF.

The rearrangement links TRBV3-1 (or the pseudogene TRBV3-2) to TRBJ1-6, with TRBD1 as a possible D gene (6 bases). The germline V and J ends were trimmed by 5 bases and 8 bases, with 10 bases remaining between them. Germline CDR1 is LGHDT and CDR2 is YNNKEL (reference sequence). The CDR3 covers 13 residues. CDR3 in amino acids: CASSSEGDSPLHF. The CDR3 bases are TGTGCCAGCAGCTCCGAGGGGGATTCACCCCTCCACTTT.

This chain joins TRBV19 and TRBJ2-3; 10 bases agree with TRBD1. CDR1 LNHDA and CDR2 SQIVND come from the germline V gene (reference sequence). The CDR3 is 16 residues long. V lost 5 bases and J lost 4; bases outside the gene matches: 9. The CDR3 region is CASSGRDRGRADTQYF. CDR3 DNA: TGTGCCAGTAGTGGCCGGGACAGGGGTCGAGCAGATACGCAGTATTTT.